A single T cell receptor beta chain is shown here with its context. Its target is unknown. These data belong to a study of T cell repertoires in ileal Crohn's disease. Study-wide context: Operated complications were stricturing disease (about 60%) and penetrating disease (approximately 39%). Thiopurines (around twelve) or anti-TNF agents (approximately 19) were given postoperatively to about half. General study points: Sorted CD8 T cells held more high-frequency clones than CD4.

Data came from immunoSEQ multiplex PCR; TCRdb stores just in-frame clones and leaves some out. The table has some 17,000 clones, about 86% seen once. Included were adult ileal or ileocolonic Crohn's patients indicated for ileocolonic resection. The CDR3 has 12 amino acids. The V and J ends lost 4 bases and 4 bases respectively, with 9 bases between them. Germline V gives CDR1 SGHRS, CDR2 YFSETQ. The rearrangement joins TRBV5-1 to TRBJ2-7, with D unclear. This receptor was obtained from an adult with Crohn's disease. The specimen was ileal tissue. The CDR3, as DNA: TGCGCCAGCAGCGCGCAGACTTACGAGCAGTACTTC. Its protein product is CASSAQTYEQYF.